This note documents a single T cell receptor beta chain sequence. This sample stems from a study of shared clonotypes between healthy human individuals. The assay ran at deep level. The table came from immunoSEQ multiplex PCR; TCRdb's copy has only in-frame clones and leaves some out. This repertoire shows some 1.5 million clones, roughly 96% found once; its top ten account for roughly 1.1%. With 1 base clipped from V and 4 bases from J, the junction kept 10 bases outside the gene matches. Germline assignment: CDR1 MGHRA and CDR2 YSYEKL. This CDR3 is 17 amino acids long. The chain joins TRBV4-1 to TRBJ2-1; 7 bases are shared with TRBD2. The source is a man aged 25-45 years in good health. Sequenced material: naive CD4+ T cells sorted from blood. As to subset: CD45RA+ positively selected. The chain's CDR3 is CASSQVLVSGRYNEQFF. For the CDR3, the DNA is TGCGCCAGCAGCCAAGTCTTGGTTAGCGGGCGATACAATGAGCAGTTCTTC.